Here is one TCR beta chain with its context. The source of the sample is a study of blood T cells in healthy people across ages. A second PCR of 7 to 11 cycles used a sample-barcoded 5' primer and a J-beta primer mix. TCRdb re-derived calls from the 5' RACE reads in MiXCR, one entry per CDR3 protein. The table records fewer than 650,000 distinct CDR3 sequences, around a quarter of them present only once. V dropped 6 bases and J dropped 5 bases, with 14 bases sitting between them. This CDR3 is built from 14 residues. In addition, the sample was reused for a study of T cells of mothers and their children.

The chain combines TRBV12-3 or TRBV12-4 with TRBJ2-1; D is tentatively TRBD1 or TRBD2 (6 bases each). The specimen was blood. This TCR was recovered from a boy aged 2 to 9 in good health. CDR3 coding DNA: TGTGCCAGCAGCTTTCGGAGGGGGGACAATGAGCAGTTCTTC. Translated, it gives CASSFRRGDNEQFF.